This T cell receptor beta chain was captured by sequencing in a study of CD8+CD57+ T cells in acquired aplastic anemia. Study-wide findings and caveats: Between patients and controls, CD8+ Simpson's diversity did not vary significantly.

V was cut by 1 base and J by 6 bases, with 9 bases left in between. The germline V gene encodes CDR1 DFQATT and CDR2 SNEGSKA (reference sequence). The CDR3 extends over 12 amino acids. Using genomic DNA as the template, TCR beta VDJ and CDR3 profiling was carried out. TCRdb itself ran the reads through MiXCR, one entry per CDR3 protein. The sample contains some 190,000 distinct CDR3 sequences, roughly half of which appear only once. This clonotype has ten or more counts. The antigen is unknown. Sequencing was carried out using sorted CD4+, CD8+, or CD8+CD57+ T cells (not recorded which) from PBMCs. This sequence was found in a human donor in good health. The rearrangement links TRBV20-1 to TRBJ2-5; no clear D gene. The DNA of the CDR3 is TGCAGTGCTAGAGTCCAGGTCCAGACCCAGTACTTC. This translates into CSARVQVQTQYF.